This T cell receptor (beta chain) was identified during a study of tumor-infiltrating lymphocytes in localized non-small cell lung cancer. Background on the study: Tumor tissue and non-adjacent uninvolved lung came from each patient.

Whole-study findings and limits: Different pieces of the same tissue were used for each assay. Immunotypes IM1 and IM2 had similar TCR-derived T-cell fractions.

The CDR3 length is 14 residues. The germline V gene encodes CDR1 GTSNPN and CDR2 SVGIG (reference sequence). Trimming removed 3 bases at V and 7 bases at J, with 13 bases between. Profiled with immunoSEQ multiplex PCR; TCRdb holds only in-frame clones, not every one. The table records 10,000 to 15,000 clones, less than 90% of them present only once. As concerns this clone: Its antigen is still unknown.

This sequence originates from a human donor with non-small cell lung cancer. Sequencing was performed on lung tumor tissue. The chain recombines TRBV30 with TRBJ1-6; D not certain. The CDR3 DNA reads TGTGCCTGGAGCGTCGGGAGTAGGAATTCACCCCTCCACTTT. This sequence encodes CAWSVGSRNSPLHF. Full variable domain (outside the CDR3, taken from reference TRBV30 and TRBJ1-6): SQTIHQWPATLVQPVGSPLSLECTVEGTSNPNLYWYRQAAGRGLQLLFYSVGIGQISSEVPQNLSASRPQDRQFILSSKKLLLSDSGFYLCAWSVGSRNSPLHFGNGTRLTVT.